This entry concerns a single T cell receptor beta chain. One junction end disagrees with the germline gene, perhaps due to a read error. The source of the sample is a study of blood T cell repertoires in COVID-19. Overall study: Sites in the United States, Italy and Spain provided acute and convalescent COVID-19 samples. The cDNA or gDNA used as material had been derived from T cells, B-cell-depleted T cells, or PBMCs.

This CDR3 is built from 13 residues. Original handling: Amplification with reference gene primers provided the estimates of nucleated cell counts. Profiled with immunoSEQ multiplex PCR; TCRdb holds only in-frame clones, not every one. Clone size and V and J calls were adopted from that table, with D and trimming inferred from the DNA. The sample holds about 120,000 clones, less than 90% seen once. The rearrangement uses TRBV12-3 or TRBV12-4 and TRBJ1-2; no clear D. The sequence was obtained from a man older than 75 with acute or convalescent COVID-19. The sequencing input was peripheral blood. The CDR3 spells CASSYNPPRIWSF. CDR3 nucleotide sequence: TGTGCCAGCAGCTATAATCCCCCGAGAATTTGGTCCTTC.